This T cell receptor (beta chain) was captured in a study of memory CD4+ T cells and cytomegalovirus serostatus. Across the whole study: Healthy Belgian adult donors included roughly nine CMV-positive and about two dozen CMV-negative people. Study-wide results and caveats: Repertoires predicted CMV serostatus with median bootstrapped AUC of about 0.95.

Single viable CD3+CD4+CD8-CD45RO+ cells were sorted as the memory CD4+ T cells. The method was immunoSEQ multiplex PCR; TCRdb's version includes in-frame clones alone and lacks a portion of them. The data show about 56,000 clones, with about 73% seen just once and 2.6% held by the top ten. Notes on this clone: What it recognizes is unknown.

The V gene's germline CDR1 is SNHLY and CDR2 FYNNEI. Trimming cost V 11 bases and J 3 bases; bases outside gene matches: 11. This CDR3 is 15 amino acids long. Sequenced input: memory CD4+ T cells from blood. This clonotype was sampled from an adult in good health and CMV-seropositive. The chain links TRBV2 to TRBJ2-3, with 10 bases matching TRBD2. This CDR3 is CAASQASGRTDTQYF. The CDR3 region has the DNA TGTGCCGCATCCCAGGCTAGCGGGAGAACAGATACGCAGTATTTT.